This T cell receptor beta chain was observed in a study of cytomegalovirus exposure and HLA in healthy donors. The germline gives CDR1 MDHEN, CDR2 SYDVKM. Germline trimming cut 5 bases from V and 3 bases from J; bases unmatched to any gene: 7. The CDR3 loop spans 16 amino acids. The primer mix had 60 Vbeta and 13 Jbeta primers. Sequenced by immunoSEQ multiplex PCR; TCRdb stores in-frame clones only, minus some. The sample table sets out approximately 52,000 clones. The V call is TRBV28, the J call TRBJ1-1; 12 nucleotides line up with TRBD1. The sample comprised PBMCs. The TCR sequence derives from a woman in her sixties or seventies in good health and CMV-seropositive. The CDR3 is CASSPLGQGAYTEAFF. The CDR3 nucleotides are TGTGCCAGCAGTCCATTGGGACAGGGGGCGTACACTGAAGCTTTCTTT.